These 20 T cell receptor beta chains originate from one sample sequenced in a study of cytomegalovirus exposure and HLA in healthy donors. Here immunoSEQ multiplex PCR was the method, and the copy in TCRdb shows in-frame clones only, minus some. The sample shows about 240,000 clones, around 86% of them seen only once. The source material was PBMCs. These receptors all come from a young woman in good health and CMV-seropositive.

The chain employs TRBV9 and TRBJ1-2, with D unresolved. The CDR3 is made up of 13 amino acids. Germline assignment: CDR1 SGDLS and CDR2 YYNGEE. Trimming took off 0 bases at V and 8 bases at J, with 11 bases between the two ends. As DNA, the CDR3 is TGTGCCAGCAGCGTAGTATCAGGATGGGGCTACACCTTC. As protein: CASSVVSGWGYTF.

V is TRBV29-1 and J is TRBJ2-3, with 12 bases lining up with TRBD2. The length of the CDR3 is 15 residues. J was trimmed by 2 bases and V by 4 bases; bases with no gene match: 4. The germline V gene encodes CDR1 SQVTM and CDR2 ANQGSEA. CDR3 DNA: TGCAGCGTTGTGGGACTAGCGGGTCCCACAGATACGCAGTATTTT. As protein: CSVVGLAGPTDTQYF.

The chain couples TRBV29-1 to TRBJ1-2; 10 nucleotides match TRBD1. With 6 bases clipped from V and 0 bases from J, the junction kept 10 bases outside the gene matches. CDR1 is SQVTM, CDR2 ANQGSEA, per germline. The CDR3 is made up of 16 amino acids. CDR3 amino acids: CSVGGQGGIANYGYTF. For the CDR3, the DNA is TGCAGCGTCGGTGGACAGGGGGGGATAGCTAACTATGGCTACACCTTC.

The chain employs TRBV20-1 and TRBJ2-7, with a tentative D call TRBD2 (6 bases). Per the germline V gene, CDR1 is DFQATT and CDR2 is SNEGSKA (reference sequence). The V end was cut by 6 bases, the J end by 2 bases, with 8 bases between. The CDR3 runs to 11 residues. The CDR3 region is CSARTTYEQYF. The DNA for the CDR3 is TGCAGTGCACGGACTACCTACGAGCAGTACTTC.

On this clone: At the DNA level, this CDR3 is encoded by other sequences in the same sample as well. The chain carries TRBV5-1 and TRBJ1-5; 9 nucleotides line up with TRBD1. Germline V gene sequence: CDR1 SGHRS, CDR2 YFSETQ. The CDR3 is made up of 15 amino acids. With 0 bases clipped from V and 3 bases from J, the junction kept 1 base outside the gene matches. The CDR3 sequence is CASSLGDRDNQPQHF. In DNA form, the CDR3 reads TGCGCCAGCAGCTTGGGGGACAGGGACAATCAGCCCCAGCATTTT.

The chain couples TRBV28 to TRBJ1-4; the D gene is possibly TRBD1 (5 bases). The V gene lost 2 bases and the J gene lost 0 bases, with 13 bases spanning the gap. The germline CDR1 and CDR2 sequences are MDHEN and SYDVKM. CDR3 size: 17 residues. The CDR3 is CASSLIAGGTTNEKLFF. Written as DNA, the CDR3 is TGTGCCAGCAGTTTAATCGCGGGGGGAACAACTAATGAAAAACTGTTTTTT. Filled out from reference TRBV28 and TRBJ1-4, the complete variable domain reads DVKVTQSSRYLVKRTGEKVFLECVQDMDHENMFWYRQDPGLGLRLIYFSYDVKMKEKGDIPEGYSVSREKKERFSLILESASTNQTSMYLCASSLIAGGTTNEKLFFGSGTQLSVL.

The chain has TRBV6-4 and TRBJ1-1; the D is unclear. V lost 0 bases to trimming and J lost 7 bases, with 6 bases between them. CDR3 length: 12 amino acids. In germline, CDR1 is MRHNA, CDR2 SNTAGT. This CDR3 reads CASSDSTVEAFF. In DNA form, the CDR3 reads TGTGCCAGCAGTGACTCTACGGTTGAAGCTTTCTTT.

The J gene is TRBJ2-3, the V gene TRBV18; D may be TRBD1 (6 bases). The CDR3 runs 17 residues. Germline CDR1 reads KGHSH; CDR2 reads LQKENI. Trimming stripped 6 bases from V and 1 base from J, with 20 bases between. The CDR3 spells CASSKSQGSTGTDTQYF. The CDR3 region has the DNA TGTGCCAGCTCTAAATCACAGGGTTCAACCGGCACAGATACGCAGTATTTT.

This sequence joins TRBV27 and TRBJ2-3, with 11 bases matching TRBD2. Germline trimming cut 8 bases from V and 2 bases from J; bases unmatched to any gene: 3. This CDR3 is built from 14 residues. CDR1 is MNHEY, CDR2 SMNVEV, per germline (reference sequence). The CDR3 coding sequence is TGTGCCAGCGGGGGACTAGCGGCCACAGATACGCAGTATTTT. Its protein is CASGGLAATDTQYF.

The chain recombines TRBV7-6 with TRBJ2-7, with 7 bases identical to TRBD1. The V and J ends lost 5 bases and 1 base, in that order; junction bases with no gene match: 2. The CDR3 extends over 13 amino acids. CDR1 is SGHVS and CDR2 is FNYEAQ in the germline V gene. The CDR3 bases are TGTGCCAGCAGCCGGGACAGTTCCTACGAGCAGTACTTC. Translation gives CASSRDSSYEQYF.

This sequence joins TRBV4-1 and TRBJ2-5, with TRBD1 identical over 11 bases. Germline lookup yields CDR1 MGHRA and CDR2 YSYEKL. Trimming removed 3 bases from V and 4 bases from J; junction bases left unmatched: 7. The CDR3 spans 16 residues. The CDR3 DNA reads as TGCGCCAGCAGCCACCCGCCGGGACAGGGGGTAGAGACCCAGTACTTC. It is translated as CASSHPPGQGVETQYF.

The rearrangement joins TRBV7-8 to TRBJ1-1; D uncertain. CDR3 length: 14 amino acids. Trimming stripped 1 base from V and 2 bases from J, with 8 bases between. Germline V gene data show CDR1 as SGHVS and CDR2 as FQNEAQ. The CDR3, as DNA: TGTGCCAGCAGCTTAGGGTCAGGCAACACTGAAGCTTTCTTT. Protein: CASSLGSGNTEAFF.

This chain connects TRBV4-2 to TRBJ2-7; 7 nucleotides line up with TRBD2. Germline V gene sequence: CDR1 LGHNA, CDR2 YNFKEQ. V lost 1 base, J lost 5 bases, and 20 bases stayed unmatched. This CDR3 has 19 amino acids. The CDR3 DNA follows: TGTGCCAGCAGCCAAGTCGGGGGAGTTAGCGGGTCCGGGGGAAACGAGCAGTACTTC. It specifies CASSQVGGVSGSGGNEQYF.

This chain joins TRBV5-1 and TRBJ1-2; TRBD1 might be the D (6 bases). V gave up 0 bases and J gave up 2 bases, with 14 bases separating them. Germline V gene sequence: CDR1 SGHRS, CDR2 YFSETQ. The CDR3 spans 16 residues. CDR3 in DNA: TGCGCCAGCAGCTTGGGCGATACAGGGAAGAACTATGGCTACACCTTC. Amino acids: CASSLGDTGKNYGYTF.

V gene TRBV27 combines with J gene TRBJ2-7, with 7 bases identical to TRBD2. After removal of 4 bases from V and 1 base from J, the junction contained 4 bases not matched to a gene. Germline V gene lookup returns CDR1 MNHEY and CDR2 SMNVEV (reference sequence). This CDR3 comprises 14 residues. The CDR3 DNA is TGTGCCAGCAGTTCCAAACTAGCGTCCTACGAGCAGTACTTC. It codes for CASSSKLASYEQYF.

The CDR3 region is CASSEQLNTEAFF. Here the CDR3 DNA reads TGTGCCAGCAGCGAACAGTTGAACACTGAAGCTTTCTTT. The rearrangement uses TRBV11-2 and TRBJ1-1; no clear D gene. V was shortened by 5 bases and J by 0 bases, with 7 bases between the two germline ends. The CDR3 contains 13 residues. In germline, CDR1 is SGHAT, CDR2 FQNNGV.

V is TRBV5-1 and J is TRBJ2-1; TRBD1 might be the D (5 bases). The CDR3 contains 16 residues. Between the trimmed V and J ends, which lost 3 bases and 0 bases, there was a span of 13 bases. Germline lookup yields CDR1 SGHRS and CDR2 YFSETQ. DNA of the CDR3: TGCGCCAGCAGCTGGGGCAAATCCAGCTCCTACAATGAGCAGTTCTTC. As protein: CASSWGKSSSYNEQFF.

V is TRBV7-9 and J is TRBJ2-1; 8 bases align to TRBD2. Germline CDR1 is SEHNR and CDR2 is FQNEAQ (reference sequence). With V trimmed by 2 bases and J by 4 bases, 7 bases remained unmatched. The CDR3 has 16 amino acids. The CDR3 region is CASSLLSGGPYNEQFF. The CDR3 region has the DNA TGTGCCAGCAGCTTATTGAGCGGGGGACCGTACAATGAGCAGTTCTTC.

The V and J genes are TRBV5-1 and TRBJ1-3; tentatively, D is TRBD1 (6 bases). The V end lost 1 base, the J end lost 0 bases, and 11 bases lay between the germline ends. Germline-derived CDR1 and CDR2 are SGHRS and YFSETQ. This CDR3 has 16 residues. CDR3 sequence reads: CASSLSTGSSGNTIYF. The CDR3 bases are TGCGCCAGCAGCTTGAGTACAGGGAGCTCTGGAAACACCATATATTTT.

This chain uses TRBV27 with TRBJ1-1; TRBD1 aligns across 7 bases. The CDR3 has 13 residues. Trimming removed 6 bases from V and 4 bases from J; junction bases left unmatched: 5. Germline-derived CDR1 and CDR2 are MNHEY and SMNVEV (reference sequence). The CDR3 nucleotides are TGTGCCAGCAGACAGGGGTTAGGCACTGAAGCTTTCTTT. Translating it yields CASRQGLGTEAFF.